The 7 T cell receptor beta chains listed next were all sequenced from one sample in a study of OX40 agonist ivuxolimab in advanced cancers. Repertoires were generated with immunoSEQ multiplex PCR, while TCRdb's copy carries only in-frame clones and drops some. The top ten clones hold approximately 60% of a sample with roughly 18,000 clones, over 75% of them seen once. The starting material was CD4+ or CD8+ T cells sorted from blood, obtained in a trial of the OX40 agonist ivuxolimab. Receptors originate from an adult with an advanced solid tumor such as melanoma, head and neck, liver or kidney cancer.

V usage is TRBV5-4 and J usage is TRBJ1-1, with 8 bases fitting TRBD1. Germline V gene lookup returns CDR1 SGHNT and CDR2 YYREEE (reference sequence). CDR3 length: 14 amino acids. V was clipped by 4 bases and J by 1 base; unmatched bases: 3. The CDR3 nucleotides read TGTGCCAGCAGCGTACAGGGGGGGAACACTGAAGCTTTCTTT. Protein: CASSVQGGNTEAFF.

This clone was counted a few times. V gene TRBV5-6 combines with J gene TRBJ2-5; 9 bases agree with TRBD2. J lost 4 bases, V lost 0 bases, and 7 bases had no gene match. This CDR3 is 16 amino acids long. From germline, CDR1 is SGHDT and CDR2 YYEEEE. CDR3 residues: CASSLGGTSKTETQYF. CDR3 coding DNA: TGTGCCAGCAGCTTGGGGGGGACTAGCAAAACAGAGACCCAGTACTTC.

The chain is built from TRBV27 and TRBJ2-7, with 10 nucleotides matching TRBD1. The junction had 5 bases not matched to a gene; V was cut back by 2 bases and J by 4 bases. The germline CDR1 and CDR2 sequences are MNHEY and SMNVEV (reference sequence). The CDR3 length is 15 residues. The CDR3 loop is CASSLRGTGVYEQYF. CDR3 coding DNA: TGTGCCAGCAGTTTACGAGGGACAGGGGTGTACGAGCAGTACTTC.

The chain uses TRBV27 and TRBJ2-7; tentatively, D is TRBD1 or TRBD2 (5 bases each). Looked up from germline, CDR1 is MNHEY and CDR2 is SMNVEV (reference sequence). The CDR3 covers 15 residues. V gave up 4 bases and J gave up 0 bases, with 13 bases separating them. The DNA for the CDR3 is TGTGCCAGCAGTTGGGCCGGGACGGGCTCCTACGAGCAGTACTTC. Protein sequence: CASSWAGTGSYEQYF.

The chain couples TRBV12-5 to TRBJ1-5; 8 nucleotides agree with TRBD1. Germline V lookup: CDR1 LGHNT, CDR2 FRNRAP. J was trimmed by 1 base and V by 5 bases; bases with no gene match: 7. The CDR3 sequence is 16 residues long. CDR3 protein: CASGDLGTGSNQPQHF. Here the CDR3 DNA reads TGTGCTAGTGGTGACCTAGGGACAGGCAGCAATCAGCCCCAGCATTTT.

The chain uses TRBV29-1 and TRBJ1-4; D call uncertain. V lost 7 bases and J lost 4, with 13 bases in between. This CDR3 contains 13 residues. Germline CDR1 SQVTM, CDR2 ANQGSEA. The CDR3 DNA reads as TGCAGCGCCCACAAAGGAGTTAATGAAAAACTGTTTTTT. Residues: CSAHKGVNEKLFF.

V gene TRBV29-1 combines with J gene TRBJ2-1, with TRBD2 matching over 9 bases. CDR3 length: 13 residues. Germline values: CDR1 SQVTM, CDR2 ANQGSEA. Losses at the gene ends were 8 bases for V and 8 bases for J; bases not matched to a gene: 10. CDR3 nucleotides: TGCAGCACGATTAGCGGGAGTACTTATGAGCAGTTCTTC. Its translation is CSTISGSTYEQFF.